This T cell receptor beta chain was recovered during a study of T cell responses to AZD1222 COVID-19 vaccine (dated by TCRdb to the early 2020s). Some background on the complete study: A total of 233 trial participants underwent TCR sequencing, of whom nearly 210 had received two doses of AZD1222 and around 26 had received two doses of the MenACWY control vaccine. Trial participants were enrolled by age into 18-55, 56-69 and 70-plus year subgroups, with approximately 150, 30 and 60 TCR-sequenced participants respectively.

Study-wide conclusions, independent of this receptor: Epitopes outside the regions mutated in the B.1.351 and B.1.1.7 variants were reportedly recognized by nearly half of the unique spike-specific TCRs. Spike-specific TCR breadth and depth rose significantly after two AZD1222 doses compared with day 0 and with MenACWY recipients. In the small 56-69-year group, the increase in depth fell short of significance, most likely because of low power. Because no day 14 peak-response samples were available, the repertoires could be characterized only after the peak T cell response. Only six AZD1222 recipients were SARS-CoV-2 seropositive at baseline, limiting conclusions about previously exposed vaccinees. Participants were mostly white British and included more females than males, and it was suggested by the authors that clonal diversity may have been underestimated. The whole spike protein was spanned by vaccine-associated CD4 TCRs, and dominant responses were seen in regions 160-218 and 743-854.

The time point label for this specimen denotes: about 28 days (+/-7) after the second vaccine dose. AZD1222 recipients given second doses at about 4 weeks or at about 12 weeks were pooled, since spike-specific TCR depth and breadth were not found to differ between the two schedules. Vaccinee samples came from UK trials COV001 and COV002, including a single-blind randomized controlled phase 2/3 trial of AZD1222 (ChAdOx1 nCoV-19) in healthy adults. For TCRbeta chain sequencing, PBMC samples from trial participants were taken at day 0 and at day 28 after the second dose. The junction shows trimming of 2 bases on V and 2 bases on J, plus 3 bases between the germline ends. The germline V gene yields MDHEN for CDR1 and SYDVKM for CDR2. Its CDR3 holds 12 amino acids, cysteine through phenylalanine. Here the CDR3 DNA is all that survives: 36 bases in frame from base 1. Remarks on this clone: The clone's antigen remains unknown. No base-level quality is on record; no much larger clone is a single base apart.

The CDR3 regions of human TCRbeta chains were subjected to immunosequencing. On the study's bioinformatics: TCRs in the repertoires were compared against a reference library of SARS-CoV-2-specific TCRs that had been generated with the MIRA antigen-specificity platform. Breadth was defined as the fraction of unique TCRs that were SARS-CoV-2-associated. Depth was defined as the fraction of total T cells that were SARS-CoV-2-associated. Using the MIRA data, each spike-specific TCR was mapped to the spike region that the TCR reacts to and placed in a CD4 or CD8 class. Log10-transformed breadth and depth values were compared by one-way ANOVA with Sidak's multiple comparisons tests. Held by TCRdb, this immuneACCESS table contains in-frame sequences only and omits some clones. Under half of the omission traces to an unresolved V gene where checked; the cause of the rest is unknown. From that table come the V and J calls and clone size; the DNA was used to work out D and trimming. Within this sample are around 80,000 clones, with 70% to 90% of them counted one time only. The ten largest clonotypes hold roughly 10% of the sample.

The receptor chain draws on TRBV28 and TRBJ1-1; the D gene remains uncertain. The specimen was peripheral blood, collected 28 days after the second AZD1222 dose. This receptor was taken from an adult who received the AZD1222 COVID-19 vaccine. The CDR3 region has the sequence CASSLANTEAFF. The DNA reads as follows: TGTGCCAGCAGTTTAGCTAACACTGAAGCTTTCTTT.